The present entry profiles one T cell receptor beta chain with its context. TCRdb reanalysed the 5' RACE reads using MiXCR and keeps one entry per CDR3 protein. The top ten clones hold over 1.1% of a sample with almost 65,000 distinct CDR3 sequences, roughly 21% of them seen once. The entry originates in a study of HIV-infected patients and healthy controls. The CDR3 has 11 residues. The germline V gene encodes CDR1 DFQATT and CDR2 SNEGSKA (reference sequence). The chain is built from TRBV20-1 and TRBJ1-2, with D perhaps TRBD1 (5 bases). The origin of this receptor is a human donor in good health. The sequenced material came from CD4+ T cells from blood. Here the CDR3 DNA reads TGCAGCCCGACAGATAACTATGGCTACACCTTC. Protein: CSPTDNYGYTF.